This TCR beta chain was observed in a study of T cells after yellow fever vaccination. Overall study context: Preparation of the low-cell-number fractions used SMART-Seq v4 Ultra Low Input.

CDR1 and CDR2 (germline): MGHRA, YSYEKL. The CDR3 loop spans 14 amino acids. V lost 5 bases and J lost 3, with 13 bases in between. TCRdb independently ran MiXCR on the 5' RACE reads; one entry per CDR3 protein. The profile covers approximately 580,000 distinct CDR3 sequences, with around 17% appearing a single time and roughly a sixth taken by the ten largest. The sample here was PBMCs, taken about 5 days after the first yellow fever vaccination. The rearrangement joins TRBV4-1 to TRBJ2-5; D might be TRBD2 (5 bases). The receptor comes from a man aged 18 to 29 who received the YFV17D yellow fever vaccine. The CDR3 here is CASSSIWGEETQYF. The CDR3 DNA follows: TGCGCCAGCAGCTCGATTTGGGGAGAAGAGACCCAGTACTTC.